This T cell receptor (beta chain) was sequenced for a study of T cells in Graves' hyperthyroidism and ophthalmopathy. Study context: The initial diagnosis was the point when peripheral blood was collected, ahead of any treatment.

The sample holds many counts of this clonotype. The target antigen is unknown. Study conclusions and caveats: With a median lead of approximately 6.4 months before onset, the model predicted ophthalmopathy. Most thyroid clonotypes with frequency above 0.001 were detected in blood. A model built on 13 V-J features separated ophthalmopathy from stable hyperthyroidism.

RNA transcripts gave rise to amplified TCR beta CDR3 regions. The TCR CDR3 was amplified in a first-round RT-PCR using the HTBI primer set. MiXCR was run by TCRdb on the multiplex PCR reads, yielding one entry per CDR3 protein. In the table there are over 500,000 distinct CDR3 sequences, more than 15% of which are singletons. Input material: blood. The TCR sequence derives from a woman under 30 with Graves' ophthalmopathy.

The CDR3 loop reads CASSQEGFTTDTQYF. DNA of the CDR3: TGCGCCAGCAGCCAAGAGGGCTTCACCACAGATACGCAGTATTTT. The chain uses TRBV4-1 and TRBJ2-3; D gene uncertain. Germline V lookup: CDR1 MGHRA, CDR2 YSYEKL. The CDR3 runs 15 residues. The V end lost 0 bases, the J end lost 2 bases, and 9 bases lay between the germline ends.